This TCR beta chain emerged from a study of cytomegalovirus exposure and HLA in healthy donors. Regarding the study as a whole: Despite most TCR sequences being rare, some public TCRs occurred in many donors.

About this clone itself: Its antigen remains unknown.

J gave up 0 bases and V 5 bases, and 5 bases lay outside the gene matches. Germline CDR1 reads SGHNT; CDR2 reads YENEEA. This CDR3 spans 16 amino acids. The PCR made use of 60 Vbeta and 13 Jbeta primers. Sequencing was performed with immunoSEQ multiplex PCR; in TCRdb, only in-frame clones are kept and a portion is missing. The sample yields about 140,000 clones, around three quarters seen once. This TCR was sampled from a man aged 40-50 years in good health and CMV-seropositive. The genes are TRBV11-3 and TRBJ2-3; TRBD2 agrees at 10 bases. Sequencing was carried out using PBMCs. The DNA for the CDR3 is TGTGCCAGCAGCGCTACTAGCGGGACTAGCACAGATACGCAGTATTTT. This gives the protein CASSATSGTSTDTQYF.